A selection of T cell receptor beta chains follows, all from one sample in a study of blood T cell repertoires in COVID-19. Some clones are missing from TCRdb's copy, which holds only in-frame ones; the method was immunoSEQ multiplex PCR. Of around 60,000 clones in the sample, 70% to 90% were seen once. The sample consisted of peripheral blood. Every receptor here comes from a man in his sixties or seventies with acute or convalescent COVID-19. Both conserved end residues are part of each CDR3. The D gene is left open where the match is weak.

V	J	D	DNA	CDR3
TRBV27	TRBJ2-3	-	TGTGCCAGCAGTTTCCAAAACACAGATACGCAGTATTTT	CASSFQNTDTQYF
TRBV5-1	TRBJ2-5	TRBD2	TGCGCCAGCAGCTTCGAAGCGGGGGCCCAAGAGACCCAGTACTTC	CASSFEAGAQETQYF
TRBV11-2	TRBJ2-2	TRBD1	TGTGCCAGCAGCTCCGCAGGGGGCCGGAGGACCGGGGAGCTGTTTTTT	CASSSAGGRRTGELFF
TRBV14	TRBJ1-2	-	TGTGCCAGCAGCTTGGGAGTTAACTATGGCTACACCTTC	CASSLGVNYGYTF
TRBV6-5	TRBJ2-7	TRBD1	TGTGCCAGCAGTCAAACCGGGACAGGGCTCGAGCAGTACTTC	CASSQTGTGLEQYF
TRBV5-1	TRBJ2-5	TRBD2	TGCGCCAGCAGCTCGGGGGGGACTAAAGAGACCCAGTACTTC	CASSSGGTKETQYF
TRBV11-1	TRBJ2-3	TRBD2	TGTGCCAGCAGCTTGGTAGCGGGGGGTAGCACAGATACGCAGTATTTT	CASSLVAGGSTDTQYF
TRBV18	TRBJ2-1	-	TGTGCCAGCTCCTTCGCCACATACAATGAGCAGTTCTTC	CASSFATYNEQFF
TRBV6-1	TRBJ1-5	-	TGTGCCAGCAGTGAAAGGCCCGGGGATAGCAATCAGCCCCAGCATTTT	CASSERPGDSNQPQHF
TRBV5-5	TRBJ1-1	TRBD1	TGTGCCAGCAGCTTGCGGGACAGGGGGTTGAGGGTCGTGAACACTGAAGCTTTCTTT	CASSLRDRGLRVVNTEAFF
TRBV6-2/TRBV6-3	TRBJ2-5	-	TGTGCCAGCAGTTACGTAGAGGAGACCCAGTACTTC	CASSYVEETQYF
TRBV18	TRBJ2-3	TRBD1	TGTGCCAGCTCACAAGGGACAGGGGGCGCAGATACGCAGTATTTT	CASSQGTGGADTQYF
TRBV19	TRBJ1-1	-	TGTGCCAGTCCCTGGTCCAGGGCCGGGCCCCGGGCAGCTTTCTTT	CASPWSRAGPRAAFF
TRBV29-1	TRBJ2-1	-	TGCAGCGTTGAACTCCAACAGGGTTGGACGATCTTC	CSVELQQGWTIF
TRBV14	TRBJ1-1	TRBD1	TGTGCCAGCAGCCCTAGGTTAGGGGCAGGGGGCGAGAACACTGAAGCTTTCTTT	CASSPRLGAGGENTEAFF
TRBV11-2	TRBJ2-7	-	TGTGCCAGCAGCCGGCTCCCGACAGCAATCTACGAGCAGTACTTC	CASSRLPTAIYEQYF
TRBV29-1	TRBJ2-1	-	TGCAGCGTTGAGACTTCAGGGTTTGGGGAGCAGTTCTTC	CSVETSGFGEQFF
TRBV29-1	TRBJ2-3	TRBD1	TGCAGCGTTGAGCTGTTTTTCGACAGGGACACAGATACGCAGTATTTT	CSVELFFDRDTDTQYF
TRBV15	TRBJ2-3	-	TGTGCCACCAGCAGAGATAGGGAGGATACGCAGTATTTT	CATSRDREDTQYF